This T cell receptor beta chain came from a study of blood T cell repertoires in COVID-19. Germline values: CDR1 MGHDK, CDR2 SYGVNS. V shed 4 bases, J shed 8 bases, and the junction held 17 bases outside the gene matches. The CDR3 totals 18 residues. Clones were read by immunoSEQ multiplex PCR, and TCRdb kept only the in-frame ones, dropping some. The profile covers a few hundred thousand clones, with nearly 90% appearing a single time and under 0.95% taken by the ten largest. The sequencing input was peripheral blood. The receptor comes from a woman in her 30s with acute or convalescent COVID-19. The chain uses TRBV25-1 and TRBJ2-1, with 10 bases identical to TRBD1. This chain's CDR3 is CASSAGTIREGQGYEQFF. CDR3 nucleotides: TGTGCCAGCAGTGCAGGAACCATACGAGAGGGACAGGGGTATGAGCAGTTCTTC.